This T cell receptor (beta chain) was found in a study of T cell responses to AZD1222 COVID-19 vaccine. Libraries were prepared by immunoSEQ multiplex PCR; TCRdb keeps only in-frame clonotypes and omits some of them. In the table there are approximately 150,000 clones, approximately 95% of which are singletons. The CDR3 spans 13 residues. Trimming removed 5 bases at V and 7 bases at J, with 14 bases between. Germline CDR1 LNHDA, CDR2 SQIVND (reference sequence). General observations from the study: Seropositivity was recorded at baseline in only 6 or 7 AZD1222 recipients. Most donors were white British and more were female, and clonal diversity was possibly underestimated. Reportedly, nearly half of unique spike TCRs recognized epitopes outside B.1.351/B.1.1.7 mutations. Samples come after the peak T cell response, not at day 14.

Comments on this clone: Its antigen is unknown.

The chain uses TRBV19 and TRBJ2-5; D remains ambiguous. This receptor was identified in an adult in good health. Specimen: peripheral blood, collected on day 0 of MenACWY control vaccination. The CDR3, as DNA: TGTGCCAGTAGTCCGAAGGCATACGGGACCCAGTACTTC. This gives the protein CASSPKAYGTQYF.